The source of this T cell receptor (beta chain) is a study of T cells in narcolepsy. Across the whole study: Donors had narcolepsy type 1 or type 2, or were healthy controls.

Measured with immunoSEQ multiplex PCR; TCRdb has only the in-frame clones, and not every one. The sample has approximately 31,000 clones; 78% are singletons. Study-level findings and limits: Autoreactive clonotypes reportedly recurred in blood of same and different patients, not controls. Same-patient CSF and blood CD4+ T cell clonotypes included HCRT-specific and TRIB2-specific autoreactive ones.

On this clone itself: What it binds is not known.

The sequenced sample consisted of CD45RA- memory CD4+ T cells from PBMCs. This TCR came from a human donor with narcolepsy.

The CDR3 protein is CASSFSTSGGANEQYF. For the CDR3, the DNA is TGTGCCAGTAGTTTTTCAACTAGCGGGGGGGCGAACGAGCAGTACTTC. The rearrangement links TRBV19 to TRBJ2-7; 13 bases align to TRBD2. Germline V lookup: CDR1 LNHDA, CDR2 SQIVND (reference sequence). This CDR3 region has 16 residues. J gave up 5 bases and V 5 bases, and 9 bases lay outside the gene matches.